Listed here is a single T cell receptor (beta chain). Its cognate antigen is unknown. Patients were excluded because of uncontrolled infection, other autoimmune disease, pregnancy or lactation. There were TCR beta CDR3 regions amplified from RNA transcripts. HTBI primers were the set used in a first-round RT-PCR of the TCR CDR3. TCRdb ran MiXCR on the multiplex PCR reads and lists one entry per CDR3 protein. The sample lists 490,000 or so distinct CDR3 sequences, about 46% occurring once. The V end lost 4 bases, the J end lost 7 bases, and 12 bases lay between the germline ends. Germline V CDR1 and CDR2: LNHNV, YYDKDF (reference sequence). The CDR3 is 13 amino acids. This specimen belongs to a study of T cells in Graves' hyperthyroidism and ophthalmopathy. Overall study results and limits: Ophthalmopathy could be told apart from stable hyperthyroidism with a 13 V-J model.

The origin of this receptor is an adult woman with Graves' disease, either hyperthyroidism or ophthalmopathy (not recorded which). This chain links TRBV15 with TRBJ2-3; the D is unclear. The sample comprised peripheral blood or thyroid tissue (not recorded which). CDR3: CATSIHSGYTQYF. The DNA for the CDR3 is TGTGCCACCAGCATCCATAGTGGGTATACGCAGTATTTT. The whole variable domain, filled in from reference TRBV15 and TRBJ2-3, reads DAMVIQNPRYQVTQFGKPVTLSCSQTLNHNVMYWYQQKSSQAPKLLFHYYDKDFNNEADTPDNFQSRRPNTSFCFLDIRSPGLGDTAMYLCATSIHSGYTQYFGPGTRLTVL.